The clone carrying this T cell receptor beta chain has at least ten counts. The sample comes from a study of T cells in Graves' hyperthyroidism and ophthalmopathy. This CDR3 has 15 residues. V was cut by 1 base and J by 1 base, with 10 bases left in between. The germline V gene has CDR1 SGHAT and CDR2 FQNNGV. Authors of the study amplified TCR beta CDR3 regions from RNA transcripts. The TCR CDR3 first-round RT-PCR relied on the HTBI primer set. MiXCR, run by TCRdb on the multiplex PCR reads, gives a single entry per CDR3 protein. The data show 490,000 or so distinct CDR3 sequences, roughly 23% seen once.

This TCR derives from a woman in her 70s with Graves' ophthalmopathy. Sequenced: blood. The gene calls are TRBV11-2 and TRBJ1-1, with D unclear. The CDR3 reads CASSLGQLTNTEAFF. In nucleotides, the CDR3 is TGTGCCAGCAGCTTAGGGCAGCTGACGAACACTGAAGCTTTCTTT.